The 2 T cell receptor beta chains given below trace back to one sample, sequenced in a study of CD8+ T cells in alopecia areata (dated by TCRdb to between 2017 and 2018). Library construction relied on the immunoSEQ multiplex PCR assay. For TCR sequencing, RNA was extracted from every sample and reverse transcribed into cDNA to serve as template. TCRdb took this table from immuneACCESS and kept in-frame rearrangements with V and J called. Such tables lack part of the clones; where checked against another copy, unresolved V genes explain under half of the gap, and the rest is unexplained. The sample contains a few hundred thousand clones, 35% to 40% of them found a single time. 0.48% of the sample is held by the ten biggest clonotypes. This specimen's treatment or condition label, interpreted: oral pan-JAK inhibitor, 5-10 mg twice daily. The material sequenced was CD4+ T cells sorted from blood, taken at approximately week 30, from a patient treated with tofacitinib. The source of these receptors is a human donor with alopecia areata.

The gene calls are TRBV7-9 and TRBJ1-1; 9 nucleotides line up with TRBD1. The CDR3 runs 14 residues. Germline CDR1 is SEHNR and CDR2 is FQNEAQ (reference sequence). V gave up 5 bases and J gave up 4 bases; unmatched junction bases: 5. CDR3 sequence: CASSPRQGGTEAFF. The CDR3, as DNA: TGTGCCAGCAGCCCCCGACAGGGGGGCACTGAAGCTTTCTTT.

The chain combines TRBV4-2 with TRBJ1-2; no clear D. V was pared by 3 bases and J by 2 bases, with 10 bases between. CDR3 size: 14 residues. Germline CDR1 and CDR2: LGHNA and YNFKEQ. The CDR3 here is CASSHKGQNYGYTF. In DNA, the CDR3 is TGTGCCAGCAGCCATAAGGGCCAAAACTATGGCTACACCTTC.